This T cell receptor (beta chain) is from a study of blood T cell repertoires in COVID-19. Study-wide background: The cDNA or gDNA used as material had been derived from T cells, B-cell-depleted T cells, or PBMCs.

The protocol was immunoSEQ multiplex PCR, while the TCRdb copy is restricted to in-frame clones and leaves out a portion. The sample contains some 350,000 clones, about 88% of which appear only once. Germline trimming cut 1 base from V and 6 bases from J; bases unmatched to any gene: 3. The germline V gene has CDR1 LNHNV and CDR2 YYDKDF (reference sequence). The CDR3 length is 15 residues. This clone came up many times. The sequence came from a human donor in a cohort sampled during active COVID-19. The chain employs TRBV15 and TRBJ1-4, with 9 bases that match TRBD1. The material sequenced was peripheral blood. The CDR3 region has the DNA TGTGCCACCAGCAGAGTGACAGGGGGAGATGAAAAACTGTTTTTT. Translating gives CATSRVTGGDEKLFF.